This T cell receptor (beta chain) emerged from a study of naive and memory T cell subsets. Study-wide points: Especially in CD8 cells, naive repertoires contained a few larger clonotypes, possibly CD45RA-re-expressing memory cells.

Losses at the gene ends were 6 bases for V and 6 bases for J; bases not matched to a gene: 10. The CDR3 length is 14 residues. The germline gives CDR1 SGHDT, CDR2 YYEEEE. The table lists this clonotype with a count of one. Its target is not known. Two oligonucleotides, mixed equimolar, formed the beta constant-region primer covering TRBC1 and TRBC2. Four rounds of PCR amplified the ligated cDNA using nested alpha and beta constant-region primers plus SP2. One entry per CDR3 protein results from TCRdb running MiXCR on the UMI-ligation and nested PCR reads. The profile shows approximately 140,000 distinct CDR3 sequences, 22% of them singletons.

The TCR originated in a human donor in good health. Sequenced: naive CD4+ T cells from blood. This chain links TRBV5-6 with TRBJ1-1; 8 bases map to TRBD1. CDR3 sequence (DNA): TGTGCCAGCAACCCGACAGGGGTGCAGCCTGAAGCTTTCTTT. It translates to CASNPTGVQPEAFF.